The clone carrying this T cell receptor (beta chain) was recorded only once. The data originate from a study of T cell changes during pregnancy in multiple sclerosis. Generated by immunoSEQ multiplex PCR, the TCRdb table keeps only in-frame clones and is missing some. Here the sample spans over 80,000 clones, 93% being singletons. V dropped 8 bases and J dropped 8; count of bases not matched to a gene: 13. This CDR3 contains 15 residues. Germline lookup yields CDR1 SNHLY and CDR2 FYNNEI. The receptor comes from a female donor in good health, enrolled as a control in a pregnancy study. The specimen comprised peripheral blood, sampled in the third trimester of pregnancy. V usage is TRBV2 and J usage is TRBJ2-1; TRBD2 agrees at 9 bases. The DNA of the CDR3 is TGTGCCAGCGGGCCTGCGAGTAGCGGGAGCCATGAGCAGTTCTTC. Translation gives CASGPASSGSHEQFF.